These 2 T cell receptor beta chains originate from one sample sequenced in a study of Ad26.COV2.S vaccination and SARS-CoV-2 variants. The treatment: roughly 18 received Ad26.COV2.S at low or high dose, single or two shots; roughly 5 received placebo; per-sample allocation not given. Sampling took place 63 days after the first vaccine or placebo injection. Sequencing was performed with immunoSEQ multiplex PCR; in TCRdb, only in-frame clones are kept and a portion is missing. The table includes about 380,000 clones, about 80% detected once. The sample here was peripheral blood, taken in a trial of Ad26.COV2.S vaccine versus placebo. These receptors came from a person aged 18-65 years who received the Ad26.COV2.S COVID-19 vaccine or a placebo.

The J gene is TRBJ2-7, the V gene TRBV24-1; 9 bases line up with TRBD2. V dropped 4 bases and J dropped 4; count of bases not matched to a gene: 10. Germline V gene lookup returns CDR1 KGHDR and CDR2 SFDVKD. The CDR3 has 16 amino acids. The CDR3 is CATSDFSGGLGYEQYF. For the CDR3, the DNA is TGTGCCACCAGTGACTTTAGCGGGGGTCTTGGGTACGAGCAGTACTTC.

This clone appeared once. This sequence joins TRBV5-5 and TRBJ1-6, with D unresolved. Trimming shortened V by 0 bases and J by 10 bases, and 11 bases separated the two germline ends. Germline CDR1 is SGHKS and CDR2 is YYEKEE (reference sequence). The CDR3 runs to 14 residues. The CDR3 region is CASSLGTVESPLHF. CDR3 DNA sequence: TGTGCCAGCAGCTTGGGGACGGTGGAGTCACCCCTCCACTTT.